This TCR beta chain was captured by sequencing in a study of T cell responses to AZD1222 COVID-19 vaccine. Generated by immunoSEQ multiplex PCR, the TCRdb table keeps only in-frame clones and is missing some. The profile covers about 75,000 clones, with about nine tenths appearing a single time and roughly 18% taken by the ten largest. Germline CDR1 reads SNHLY; CDR2 reads FYNNEI. The CDR3 length is 17 residues. With 6 bases clipped from V and 0 bases from J, the junction kept 7 bases outside the gene matches. Study-wide points: Within unmutated variant regions lay the reported targets of nearly half of spike-specific TCRs. White British ancestry dominated among donors, who included more females, and clonal diversity was possibly underestimated.

Recipients boosted at about 4 weeks or about 12 weeks are pooled. This clone showed up just once. Its antigen is not known. This TCR came from an adult who received the AZD1222 COVID-19 vaccine. This chain links TRBV2 with TRBJ2-1, with 11 bases aligning to TRBD2. The sample consisted of peripheral blood, taken 28 days after the second AZD1222 dose. CDR3 bases: TGTGCCAGCAGCGCAGGACTAGCGGGTTTCTCCTACAATGAGCAGTTCTTC. Its protein is CASSAGLAGFSYNEQFF.